What follows are 11 T cell receptor beta chains derived from one specimen sequenced in a study of shared clonotypes between healthy human individuals. Generated by immunoSEQ multiplex PCR, the TCRdb table keeps only in-frame clones and is missing some. Among about 2.1 million clones listed, about 92% were seen once. Naive-designated CD8 cells lacked CD45RO, were positively enriched for CCR7, and omitted terminally differentiated effector memory CD45RA+ cells. Sequencing used naive CD8+ T cells from PBMCs. Every receptor here comes from a man between 18 and 29 years old in good health. Some clones in this sample may be carry-over from other donors' samples.

This clone has only one observation. The chain links TRBV7-2 to TRBJ2-1; tentatively, D is TRBD2 (6 bases). Germline CDR1 SGHTA, CDR2 FQGNSA. V gave up 2 bases and J gave up 8 bases, with 16 bases separating them. The CDR3 runs to 15 residues. CDR3 loop: CASSLRPAGVDEQFF. The CDR3 nucleotides are TGTGCCAGCAGCTTACGTCCAGCGGGTGTCGATGAGCAGTTCTTC.

The chain couples TRBV7-9 to TRBJ2-3, with 9 bases fitting TRBD2. CDR1 is SEHNR, CDR2 FQNEAQ, per germline (reference sequence). V shed 3 bases, J shed 1 base, and the junction held 11 bases outside the gene matches. This CDR3 has 18 amino acids. Here the CDR3 DNA reads TGTGCCAGCAGCTTTTCTGGCGGGAGGGCCGGAGGCACAGATACGCAGTATTTT. Translated, it gives CASSFSGGRAGGTDTQYF.

The sample holds one count of this clone. V gene TRBV4-1 combines with J gene TRBJ2-2; D is uncertain. Trimming took 1 base from V and 7 from J, leaving 13 bases between them. The CDR3 is 15 amino acids. Germline-derived CDR1 and CDR2 are MGHRA and YSYEKL. CDR3 in amino acids: CASSQVTLVGGELFF. In nucleotides, the CDR3 is TGCGCCAGCAGCCAAGTGACTCTTGTCGGCGGGGAGCTGTTTTTT.

A few counts support this clone. The V call is TRBV29-1, the J call TRBJ1-4; D is uncertain. This CDR3 region has 14 residues. Germline V gene sequence: CDR1 SQVTM, CDR2 ANQGSEA. V lost 6 bases and J lost 2, with 13 bases in between. CDR3 DNA sequence: TGCAGCGTGATAGGAGAGGCGACTAATGAAAAACTGTTTTTT. This encodes CSVIGEATNEKLFF. Full variable domain (remainder filled in from reference TRBV29-1 and TRBJ1-4): SAVISQKPSRDICQRGTSLTIQCQVDSQVTMMFWYRQQPGQSLTLIATANQGSEATYESGFVIDKFPISRPNLTFSTLTVSNMSPEDSSIYLCSVIGEATNEKLFFGSGTQLSVL.

The sample holds a few counts of this clone. The J gene is TRBJ2-2, the V gene TRBV2, with D perhaps being TRBD1 or TRBD2 (5 bases each). Trimming left V 1 base short and J 6 bases short, with 15 bases between. Per the germline V gene, CDR1 is SNHLY and CDR2 is FYNNEI. This CDR3 has 16 residues. As DNA, the CDR3 is TGTGCCAGCAGTGAAGGCTGGGGACCGAGGCCCGGGGAGCTGTTTTTT. Translated: CASSEGWGPRPGELFF.

J is TRBJ2-7 and V is TRBV27; D remains ambiguous. Germline CDR1 is MNHEY and CDR2 is SMNVEV (reference sequence). V was shortened by 5 bases and J by 4 bases, with 18 bases between the two germline ends. The CDR3 runs to 15 residues. The CDR3 bases are TGTGCCAGCAGTCCTCCTGGGATCCCAGGATACGAGCAGTACTTC. As protein: CASSPPGIPGYEQYF.

The chain uses TRBV27 and TRBJ2-1; D gene uncertain. CDR1 and CDR2 (germline): MNHEY, SMNVEV (reference sequence). The CDR3 is 15 amino acids. With 6 bases removed from V and 2 bases from J, the gap between germline ends came to 14 bases. CDR3 sequence: CASSFQERAYNEQFF. The DNA of the CDR3 is TGTGCCAGCAGCTTCCAGGAGAGAGCCTACAATGAGCAGTTCTTC.

In the case of this clone: Within the sample, other DNA sequences also encode this same CDR3. This chain links TRBV27 with TRBJ2-7; D is ambiguous. The CDR3 consists of 13 residues. The ends were cut back, 6 bases at V and 1 base at J, with 10 bases in the middle. Germline assignment: CDR1 MNHEY and CDR2 SMNVEV (reference sequence). The CDR3 protein is CASSLTVSYEQYF. The CDR3 region has the DNA TGTGCCAGCAGCCTTACAGTTTCCTACGAGCAGTACTTC.

This clone was recorded once. This sequence joins TRBV4-3 and TRBJ2-7, with 8 positions matching TRBD1. The V gene end was trimmed by 5 bases and the J gene end by 7 bases; junction bases not matched to a gene: 7. The germline CDR1 and CDR2 sequences are LGHNA and YSLEER. The CDR3 contains 13 residues. The CDR3 sequence: CASSDQGAGEQYF. The CDR3 DNA sequence: TGCGCCAGCAGCGACCAGGGGGCTGGGGAGCAGTACTTC.

The chain links TRBV27 to TRBJ2-5, with 13 bases matching TRBD2. V shed 8 bases, J shed 4 bases, and the junction held 10 bases outside the gene matches. Germline-derived CDR1 and CDR2 are MNHEY and SMNVEV (reference sequence). This CDR3 region has 16 residues. CDR3 in DNA: TGTGCCAGCGCGATGGGGACTAGCGGGAAAGGAGAGACCCAGTACTTC. Translated: CASAMGTSGKGETQYF.

The V and J genes are TRBV5-6 and TRBJ1-1; D is uncertain. This CDR3 has 13 amino acids. Germline CDR1 and CDR2: SGHDT and YYEEEE. V gave up 0 bases and J gave up 1 base, with 4 bases separating them. The CDR3 protein is CASSLEGNTEAFF. CDR3 nucleotides: TGTGCCAGCAGCTTGGAAGGGAACACTGAAGCTTTCTTT. Full variable domain (remainder filled in from reference TRBV5-6 and TRBJ1-1): DAGVTQSPTHLIKTRGQQVTLRCSPKSGHDTVSWYQQALGQGPQFIFQYYEEEERQRGNFPDRFSGHQFPNYSSELNVNALLLGDSALYLCASSLEGNTEAFFGQGTRLTVV.